The source of this TCR beta chain is a study of cytomegalovirus exposure and HLA in healthy donors. Turning to the study itself: Earlier findings included over 90 million unique TCR beta sequences obtained from 150 million to 200 million T cells. Study observations and caveats: What a later analysis reportedly showed was that an Asian-associated ancestry cluster had fewer N-insertions than the 666-donor mean.

As regards this clone: Its antigen is undetermined.

The PCR contained 60 Vbeta and 13 Jbeta primers. TCRdb's table, derived via immunoSEQ multiplex PCR, lists solely in-frame clones and lacks some. The sample has around 180,000 clones, about three quarters seen once. Source material: PBMCs. The source is a woman aged 30 to 39 in good health and CMV-seropositive.

The CDR3 region has the DNA TGCGCCAGCAGCTTTACGGCGGGAAGCACAGATACGCAGTATTTT. Translating it yields CASSFTAGSTDTQYF. The V call is TRBV5-1, the J call TRBJ2-3; TRBD2 is a possible D gene (6 bases). The V gene's germline CDR1 is SGHRS and CDR2 YFSETQ. V lost 2 bases to trimming and J lost 0 bases, with 10 bases between them. The CDR3 totals 15 residues.